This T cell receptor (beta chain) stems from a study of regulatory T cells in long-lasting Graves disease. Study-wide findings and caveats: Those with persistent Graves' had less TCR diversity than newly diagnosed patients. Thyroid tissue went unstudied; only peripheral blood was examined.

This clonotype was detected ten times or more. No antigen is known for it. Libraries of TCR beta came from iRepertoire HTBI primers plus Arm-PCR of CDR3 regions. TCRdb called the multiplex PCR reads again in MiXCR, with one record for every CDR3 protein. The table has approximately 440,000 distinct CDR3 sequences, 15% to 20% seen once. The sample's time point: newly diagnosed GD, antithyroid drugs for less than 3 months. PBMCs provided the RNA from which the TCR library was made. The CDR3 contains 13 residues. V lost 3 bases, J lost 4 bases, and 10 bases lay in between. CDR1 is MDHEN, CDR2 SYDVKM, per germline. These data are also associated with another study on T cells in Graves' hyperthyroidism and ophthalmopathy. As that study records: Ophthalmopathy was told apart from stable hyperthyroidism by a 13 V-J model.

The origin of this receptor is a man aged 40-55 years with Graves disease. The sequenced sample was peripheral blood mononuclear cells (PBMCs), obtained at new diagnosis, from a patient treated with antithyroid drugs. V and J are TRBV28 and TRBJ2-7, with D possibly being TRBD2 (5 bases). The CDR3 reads CASSLPGIYEQYF. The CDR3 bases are TGTGCCAGCAGTTTGCCGGGGATATACGAGCAGTACTTC.